This record looks at one TCR beta chain sequence and its context. CDR1 is SGHRS and CDR2 is YFSETQ in the germline V gene. With V trimmed by 6 bases and J by 3 bases, 12 bases remained unmatched. This CDR3 has 16 amino acids. The sample comes from a study of CD8 T cells in Susac syndrome. Study-wide background: Blood was drawn from Susac syndrome patients while they were therapy-naive, on corticosteroids, or on intravenous immunoglobulin alone.

It was with random hexamers that about 0.45 to 1 ug RNA was reverse transcribed. TCRdb processed the immunoSEQ multiplex PCR reads anew with MiXCR; each CDR3 protein has one entry. The data show about 130,000 distinct CDR3 sequences, approximately 95% seen once. The patients with Susac syndrome were individuals who fulfilled the recently defined diagnostic criteria for disease that was either definite or probable. Negative isolation was used for CD8+ and CD4+ T cells, and FACS enrichment was applied to TEMRA cells. The rearrangement links TRBV5-1 to TRBJ2-3, with 8 bases aligning to TRBD2. The TCR sequence derives from a human donor with Susac syndrome. Sequencing was done on a sample of CD8+ T cells from PBMCs. The chain's CDR3 is CASTHRSGSGTDTQYF. CDR3 sequence (DNA): TGCGCCAGCACCCACCGGAGCGGGAGTGGGACAGATACGCAGTATTTT.